This TCR beta chain derives from a study of cytomegalovirus exposure and HLA in healthy donors. The V end lost 4 bases, the J end lost 3 bases, and 4 bases lay between the germline ends. The CDR3 runs 10 residues. The V gene's germline CDR1 is DFQATT and CDR2 SNEGSKA (reference sequence). The primer mix had 60 Vbeta and 13 Jbeta primers. Produced via immunoSEQ multiplex PCR; TCRdb's table is partial and in-frame only. The table counts 220,000 or so clones; about 1.1% lies in the top ten. This sequence was found in a girl aged 2-10 years in good health and CMV-seropositive. Sequenced: PBMCs. V usage is TRBV20-1 and J usage is TRBJ2-7; D call uncertain. Here the CDR3 reads CSATLYEQYF. The CDR3 nucleotides are TGCAGTGCTACTCTCTACGAGCAGTACTTC.